This T cell receptor beta chain was sequenced during a study of T-cell reconstitution after alpha-beta-depleted transplantation in children. Unique molecular identifiers were incorporated during preparation of the TCRbeta library. Each CDR3 protein gets one entry after TCRdb re-called the PCR reads with MiXCR. Of hundreds of thousands of distinct CDR3 sequences in the sample, about 31% are singletons; the top ten hold 2% to 2.5%. This clonotype was detected only once. This material consisted of PBMCs from the stem cell graft donor, taken from the stem cell graft. The source of this sequence is a human donor who donated a stem cell graft to a child with aplastic anemia.

The CDR3 sequence is CASSLTSGYGYTF. CDR3 sequence (DNA): TGTGCCAGCAGTTTAACTTCGGGCTATGGCTACACCTTC. The rearrangement links TRBV12-3 or TRBV12-4 to TRBJ1-2; D unresolved. V was pared by 2 bases and J by 4 bases, with 8 bases between. The CDR3 consists of 13 residues.